The 23 T cell receptor beta chains below all came from one sample that was sequenced in a study of T cell repertoires in cytomegalovirus infection. TCRdb itself ran the reads through MiXCR, one entry per CDR3 protein. The data show roughly 730,000 distinct CDR3 sequences, roughly a third seen once. These receptors' targets are unknown. The input for sequencing was cultured PBMCs, taken from culture after CMV antigen stimulation. The receptors shown here come from a human donor in good health (CMV status not recorded). Some clones in this sample may be carry-over from other donors' samples.

The V and J genes are TRBV5-1 and TRBJ2-6; 7 nucleotides match TRBD1. The CDR3 is 16 residues long. V lost 6 bases, J lost 0 bases, and 6 bases stayed unmatched. Germline assignment: CDR1 SGHRS and CDR2 YFSETQ. CDR3 sequence: CASTWTGSSGANVLTF. In nucleotides, the CDR3 is TGCGCCAGCACCTGGACAGGCAGCTCTGGGGCCAACGTCCTGACTTTC.

This clonotype was seen many times. The rearrangement uses TRBV6-1 and TRBJ2-5, with 10 bases that match TRBD1. The CDR3 sequence is 17 residues long. With V trimmed by 6 bases and J by 5 bases, 15 bases remained unmatched. Germline CDR1 MNHNS, CDR2 SASEGT. The CDR3 spells CASRRQGARGWLETQYF. In DNA, the CDR3 is TGTGCCAGCAGGAGACAGGGGGCGAGGGGCTGGTTGGAGACCCAGTACTTC.

The V gene is TRBV14, the J gene TRBJ2-7, with D possibly matching TRBD1 (5 bases). The CDR3 runs to 13 residues. The germline CDR1 and CDR2 sequences are SGHDN and FVKESK. Deletions cut 4 bases from V and 5 bases from J, with 12 bases between. Here the CDR3 reads CASSLNRRDEQYF. CDR3 nucleotides: TGTGCCAGCAGCCTTAACAGGAGAGACGAGCAGTACTTC.

This clonotype was counted between two and nine times. CDR3 amino acids: CSASLGFGYEQYF. Here the CDR3 DNA reads TGCAGTGCTAGTCTAGGGTTTGGGTACGAGCAGTACTTC. This sequence joins TRBV20-1 and TRBJ2-7; D unresolved. Germline lookup yields CDR1 DFQATT and CDR2 SNEGSKA (reference sequence). The CDR3 contains 13 residues. V was cut by 3 bases and J by 4 bases, with 13 bases left in between.

This clonotype was detected a few times. The chain couples TRBV27 to TRBJ2-3; TRBD2 matches at 7 bases. Germline CDR1 reads MNHEY; CDR2 reads SMNVEV (reference sequence). The trim removed 1 base at V and 8 bases at J, leaving 9 bases unmatched. The CDR3 runs 15 residues. The CDR3 DNA follows: TGTGCCAGCAGTTTATTCGGGCAGCGGGAAGGTACGCAGTATTTT. It yields the protein CASSLFGQREGTQYF.

This clonotype has just a few counts. The chain carries TRBV4-1 and TRBJ1-1, with 10 bases matching TRBD1. V lost 4 bases and J lost 4; bases outside the gene matches: 6. Germline V gene data show CDR1 as MGHRA and CDR2 as YSYEKL. This CDR3 has 15 amino acids. DNA of the CDR3: TGCGCCAGCAGCCGACGGGACAGGGGACCCACTGAAGCTTTCTTT. This gives the protein CASSRRDRGPTEAFF.

The V gene is TRBV11-2, the J gene TRBJ2-2; no definite D call. From germline, CDR1 is SGHAT and CDR2 FQNNGV. V dropped 0 bases and J dropped 7 bases, with 6 bases sitting between them. This CDR3 region has 13 residues. The CDR3 region is CASSLEWNGELFF. The DNA for the CDR3 is TGTGCCAGCAGCTTAGAGTGGAACGGGGAGCTGTTTTTT. Looking up the rest from reference TRBV11-2 and TRBJ2-2 gives the full variable domain: EAGVAQSPRYKIIEKRQSVAFWCNPISGHATLYWYQQILGQGPKLLIQFQNNGVVDDSQLPKDRFSAERLKGVDSTLKIQPAKLEDSAVYLCASSLEWNGELFFGEGSRLTVL.

The V and J genes are TRBV28 and TRBJ2-3; D unresolved. CDR1 and CDR2 from the germline V gene are MDHEN and SYDVKM. Trimming removed 7 bases at V and 2 bases at J, with 7 bases between. The CDR3 loop spans 12 amino acids. The CDR3 nucleotides are TGTGCCAGCATGACCTACACAGATACGCAGTATTTT. Residues: CASMTYTDTQYF.

The gene calls are TRBV4-2 and TRBJ1-2; maybe TRBD1 (6 bases). The CDR3 has 15 amino acids. Germline CDR1 and CDR2: LGHNA and YNFKEQ. The germline V and J ends were trimmed by 3 bases and 6 bases, with 17 bases remaining between them. CDR3 protein: CASSQGPRTVNGYTF. The DNA for the CDR3 is TGTGCCAGCAGCCAGGGACCCCGGACAGTTAATGGCTACACCTTC.

V usage is TRBV28 and J usage is TRBJ1-1; 7 positions match TRBD1. V shed 10 bases, J shed 7 bases, and the junction held 6 bases outside the gene matches. The germline V gene encodes CDR1 MDHEN and CDR2 SYDVKM. The CDR3 sequence is 11 residues long. The CDR3 DNA reads as TGTGCCACCCGACAGGGATTTGAAGCTTTCTTT. It codes for CATRQGFEAFF.

This rearrangement joins TRBV7-2 to TRBJ2-1, with 15 bases lining up with TRBD2. The CDR3 has 18 amino acids. CDR1 and CDR2 from the germline V gene are SGHTA and FQGNSA. Trimming at V came to 5 bases and at J to 10 bases, leaving 15 bases not matched to a gene. Here the CDR3 reads CASSPPGLAGGFGGEQFF. Written as DNA, the CDR3 is TGTGCCAGCAGCCCACCGGGACTAGCGGGAGGCTTTGGAGGCGAGCAGTTCTTC.

This clonotype was counted between two and nine times. The rearrangement uses TRBV6-1 and TRBJ1-2; 8 positions agree with TRBD1. V lost 7 bases to trimming and J lost 5 bases; unmatched junction nucleotides: 18. CDR1 and CDR2 (germline): MNHNS, SASEGT. This CDR3 region has 17 residues. CDR3 bases: TGTGCCAGCATAAGGTGGGGACAGGAATTAAGGAGGTATGGCTACACCTTC. Translation gives CASIRWGQELRRYGYTF.

This clonotype has a single count. The chain is built from TRBV6-1 and TRBJ2-3, with D perhaps assigned TRBD1 or TRBD2 (5 bases each). The CDR3 consists of 15 residues. Deletions cut 3 bases from V and 6 bases from J, with 16 bases between. Germline V gives CDR1 MNHNS, CDR2 SASEGT. The CDR3 bases are TGTGCCAGCAGTGATTTGGGGACGACGGGGGATACGCAGTATTTT. The encoded protein is CASSDLGTTGDTQYF.

The rearrangement uses TRBV10-3 and TRBJ2-7; D remains ambiguous. Germline V gene lookup returns CDR1 ENHRY and CDR2 SYGVKD. CDR3 length equals 13 residues. Trimming left V 6 bases short and J 3 bases short, with 12 bases between. The CDR3 spells CAIRNPDFYEQYF. In DNA, the CDR3 is TGTGCCATCAGAAACCCGGATTTCTACGAGCAGTACTTC.

This clonotype showed up just a few times. The rearrangement uses TRBV4-1 and TRBJ1-1; D is perhaps TRBD1 (5 bases). Germline CDR1 is MGHRA and CDR2 is YSYEKL. Trimming left V 0 bases short and J 5 bases short, with 16 bases between. This CDR3 contains 16 residues. The CDR3: CASSQDGTLGGTEAFF. The CDR3 bases are TGCGCCAGCAGCCAAGATGGGACTCTTGGAGGGACTGAAGCTTTCTTT.

This chain links TRBV12-3 or TRBV12-4 with TRBJ2-3; D possibly uses TRBD1 or TRBD2 (6 bases each). Trimming pared 3 bases from V and 0 bases from J, leaving 10 bases between. CDR3 length: 15 residues. The CDR3 DNA reads as TGTGCCAGCAGTTTTGGGGGGCGAAGCACAGATACGCAGTATTTT. The encoded protein is CASSFGGRSTDTQYF.

In this sample, this clonotype turned up a few times. V gene TRBV2 combines with J gene TRBJ2-1; D might be TRBD2 (6 bases). The ends were cut back, 8 bases at V and 5 bases at J, with 10 bases in the middle. Per the germline V gene, CDR1 is SNHLY and CDR2 is FYNNEI. CDR3 length: 12 residues. CDR3 in DNA: TGTGCCAGCCTTCAGCGGGACAATGAGCAGTTCTTC. This sequence encodes CASLQRDNEQFF.

The rearrangement joins TRBV6-2 or TRBV6-3 to TRBJ2-1; D gene uncertain. The length of the CDR3 is 14 residues. The V gene's germline CDR1 is MNHEY and CDR2 SVGEGT. V dropped 6 bases and J dropped 4 bases, with 13 bases sitting between them. The CDR3 reads CASSYADGYNEQFF. The CDR3 DNA sequence: TGTGCCAGCAGCTACGCAGACGGATACAATGAGCAGTTCTTC.

The rearrangement uses TRBV4-1 and TRBJ1-6, with D possibly TRBD1 on 5 matching bases. The V end was cut by 4 bases, the J end by 14 bases, with 15 bases between. This CDR3 comprises 13 residues. The germline V gene has CDR1 MGHRA and CDR2 YSYEKL. The CDR3 DNA reads TGCGCCAGCAGCCCCAGACAGAGTAGTGCCCTCCACTTT. Its protein product is CASSPRQSSALHF.

This clonotype was detected a few times. This chain links TRBV7-6 with TRBJ2-1, with D possibly being TRBD1 (5 bases). This CDR3 has 16 residues. Germline assignment: CDR1 SGHVS and CDR2 FNYEAQ. Trimming stripped 1 base from V and 8 bases from J, with 18 bases between. CDR3 in amino acids: CASSLGGRQTHYEQFF. The CDR3 DNA is TGTGCCAGCAGCTTAGGAGGACGACAGACACACTATGAGCAGTTCTTC.

The chain has TRBV28 and TRBJ2-4; 9 bases match TRBD2. Trimming removed 6 bases from V and 6 bases from J; junction bases left unmatched: 12. The CDR3 totals 16 residues. Germline V CDR1 and CDR2: MDHEN, SYDVKM. The CDR3 loop reads CASSRRGAGGRNIQYF. The CDR3 DNA sequence: TGTGCCAGCAGCCGTCGGGGTGCGGGGGGGCGAAACATTCAGTACTTC.

J is TRBJ2-2 and V is TRBV7-2; 10 nucleotides match TRBD2. Germline loops: CDR1 SGHTA, CDR2 FQGNSA. Trimming took 1 base from V and 7 from J; bases not matched to a gene: 12. CDR3 size: 18 residues. The CDR3 region is CASSLVPLAGAPGGELFF. CDR3 coding DNA: TGTGCCAGCAGCTTAGTCCCCCTAGCGGGGGCCCCGGGCGGGGAGCTGTTTTTT.

This clonotype was recorded at least ten times. This sequence joins TRBV7-2 and TRBJ1-4, with TRBD1 identical over 7 bases. After removal of 4 bases from V and 5 bases from J, the junction contained 4 bases not matched to a gene. Germline values: CDR1 SGHTA, CDR2 FQGNSA. This CDR3 comprises 14 residues. This CDR3 reads CASSSQGGNEKLFF. The DNA for the CDR3 is TGTGCCAGCAGCTCCCAGGGGGGGAATGAAAAACTGTTTTTT.